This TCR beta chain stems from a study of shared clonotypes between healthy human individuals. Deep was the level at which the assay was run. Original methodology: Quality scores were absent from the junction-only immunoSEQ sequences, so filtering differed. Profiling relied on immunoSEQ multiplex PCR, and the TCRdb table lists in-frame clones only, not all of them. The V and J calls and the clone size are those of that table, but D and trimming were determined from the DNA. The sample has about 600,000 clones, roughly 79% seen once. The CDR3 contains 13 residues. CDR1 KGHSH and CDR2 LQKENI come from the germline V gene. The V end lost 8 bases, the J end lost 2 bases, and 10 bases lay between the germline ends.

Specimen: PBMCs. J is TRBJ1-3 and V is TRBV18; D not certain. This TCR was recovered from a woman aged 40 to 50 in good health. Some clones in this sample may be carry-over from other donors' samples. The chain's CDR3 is CASQPTTGNTIYF. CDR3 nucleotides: TGTGCCAGCCAGCCTACCACTGGAAACACCATATATTTT.